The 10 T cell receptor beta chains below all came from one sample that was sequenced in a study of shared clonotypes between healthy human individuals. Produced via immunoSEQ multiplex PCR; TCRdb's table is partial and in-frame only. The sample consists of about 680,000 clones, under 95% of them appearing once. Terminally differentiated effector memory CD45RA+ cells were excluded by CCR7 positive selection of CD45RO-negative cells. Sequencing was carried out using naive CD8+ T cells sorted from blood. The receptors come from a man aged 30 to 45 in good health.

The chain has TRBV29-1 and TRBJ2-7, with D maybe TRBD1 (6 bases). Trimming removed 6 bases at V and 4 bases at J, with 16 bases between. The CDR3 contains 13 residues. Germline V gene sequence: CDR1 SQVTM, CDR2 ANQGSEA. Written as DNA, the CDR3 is TGCAGCGTCGCCCCTACAGGGTCGTACGAGCAGTACTTC. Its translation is CSVAPTGSYEQYF.

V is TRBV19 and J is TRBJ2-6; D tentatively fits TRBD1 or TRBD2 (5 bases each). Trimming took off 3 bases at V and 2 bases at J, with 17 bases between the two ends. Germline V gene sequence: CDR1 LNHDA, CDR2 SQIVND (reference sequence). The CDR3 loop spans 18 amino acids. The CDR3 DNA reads TGTGCCAGTAGTATTTTTTTGGGGGACCCGGCTGGGGCCAACGTCCTGACTTTC. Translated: CASSIFLGDPAGANVLTF.

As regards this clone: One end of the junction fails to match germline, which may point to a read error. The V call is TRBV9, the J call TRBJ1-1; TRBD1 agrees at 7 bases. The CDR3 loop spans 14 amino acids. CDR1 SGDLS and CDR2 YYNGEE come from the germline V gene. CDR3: CASSAATGNAEAFF. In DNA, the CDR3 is TGTGCCAGCAGCGCTGCGACAGGGAACGCTGAAGCTTTCTTT.

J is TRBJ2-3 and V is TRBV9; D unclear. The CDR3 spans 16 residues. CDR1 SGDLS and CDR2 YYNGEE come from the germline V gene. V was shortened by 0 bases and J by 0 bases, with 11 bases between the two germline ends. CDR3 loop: CASSVGIDGSTDTQYF. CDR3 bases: TGTGCCAGCAGCGTAGGGATCGACGGAAGCACAGATACGCAGTATTTT.

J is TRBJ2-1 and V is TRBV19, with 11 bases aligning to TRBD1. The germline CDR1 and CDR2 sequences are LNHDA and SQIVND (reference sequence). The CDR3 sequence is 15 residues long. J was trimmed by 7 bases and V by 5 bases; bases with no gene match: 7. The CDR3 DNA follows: TGTGCCAGTAGTGACAAGGACAGGGGGCGAAATGAGCAGTTCTTC. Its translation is CASSDKDRGRNEQFF.

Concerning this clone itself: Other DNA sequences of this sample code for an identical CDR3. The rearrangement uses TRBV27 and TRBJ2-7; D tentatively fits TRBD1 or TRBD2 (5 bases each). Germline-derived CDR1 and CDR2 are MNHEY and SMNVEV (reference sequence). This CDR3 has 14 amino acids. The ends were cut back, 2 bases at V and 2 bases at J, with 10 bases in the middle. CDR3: CASSLGRGAYEQYF. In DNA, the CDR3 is TGTGCCAGCAGTTTAGGGAGAGGGGCCTACGAGCAGTACTTC.

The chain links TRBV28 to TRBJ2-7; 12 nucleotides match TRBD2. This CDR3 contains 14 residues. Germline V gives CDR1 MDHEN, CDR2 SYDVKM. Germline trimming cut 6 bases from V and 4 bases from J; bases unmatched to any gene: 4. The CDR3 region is CASRPGTSGYEQYF. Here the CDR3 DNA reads TGTGCCAGCAGGCCAGGGACTAGCGGGTACGAGCAGTACTTC.

The CDR3 reads CASRAGTYEQYF. The CDR3, as DNA: TGTGCCAGCAGAGCTGGTACCTACGAGCAGTACTTC. The rearrangement joins TRBV28 to TRBJ2-7; D is ambiguous. The length of the CDR3 is 12 residues. Germline loops: CDR1 MDHEN, CDR2 SYDVKM. V was clipped by 6 bases and J by 2 bases, with 8 bases between them.

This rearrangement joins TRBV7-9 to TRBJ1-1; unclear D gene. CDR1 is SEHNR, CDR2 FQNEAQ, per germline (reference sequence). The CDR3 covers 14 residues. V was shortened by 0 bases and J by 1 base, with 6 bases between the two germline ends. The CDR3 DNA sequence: TGTGCCAGCAGCTTAGCGGCAGCGAACACTGAAGCTTTCTTT. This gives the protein CASSLAAANTEAFF.

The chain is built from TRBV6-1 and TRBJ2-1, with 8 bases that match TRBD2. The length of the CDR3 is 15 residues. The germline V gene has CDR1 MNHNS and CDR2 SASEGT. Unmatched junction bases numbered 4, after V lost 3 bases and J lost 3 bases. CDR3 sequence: CASSEASGFYNEQFF. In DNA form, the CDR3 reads TGTGCCAGCAGTGAGGCTAGCGGGTTCTACAATGAGCAGTTCTTC.